The text below deals with one T cell receptor beta chain. This specimen belongs to a study of cytomegalovirus exposure and HLA in healthy donors. PCR used 60 Vbeta primers and 13 Jbeta primers. Repertoires were generated with immunoSEQ multiplex PCR, while TCRdb's copy carries only in-frame clones and drops some. Altogether over 65,000 clones are present, approximately 71% being singletons, with the ten largest covering about 7%. The source material was PBMCs. The clonotype comes from a woman between 40 and 50 years old in good health and CMV-seronegative.

CDR3 bases: TGTGCCAGCAGACCTCCAGGTTTGATCAACGAGCAGTACTTC. It translates to CASRPPGLINEQYF. This chain links TRBV28 with TRBJ2-7; no reliable D call. Trimming stripped 6 bases from V and 5 bases from J, with 17 bases between. The germline gives CDR1 MDHEN, CDR2 SYDVKM. The CDR3 has 14 amino acids.